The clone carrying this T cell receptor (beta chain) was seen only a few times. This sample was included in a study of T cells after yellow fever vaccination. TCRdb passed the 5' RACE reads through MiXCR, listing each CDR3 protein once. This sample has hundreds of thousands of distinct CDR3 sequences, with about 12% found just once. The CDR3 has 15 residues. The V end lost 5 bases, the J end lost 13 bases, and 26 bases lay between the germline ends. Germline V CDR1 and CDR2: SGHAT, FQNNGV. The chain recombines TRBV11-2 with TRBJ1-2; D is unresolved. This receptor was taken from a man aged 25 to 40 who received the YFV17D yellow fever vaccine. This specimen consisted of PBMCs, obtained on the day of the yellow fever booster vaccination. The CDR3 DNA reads TGTGCCAGCAGCCTAGGCCGCACCGGCCCGAGTCTCTCCACCTTC. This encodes CASSLGRTGPSLSTF.